This T cell receptor beta chain is drawn from a study of blood T cell repertoires in COVID-19. Study-level background: Sites across the United States, Italy and Spain contributed samples from acute and convalescent COVID-19.

Methods used by the authors: Estimated nucleated cell counts came from reference gene primer amplification. The data were produced by immunoSEQ multiplex PCR, yet TCRdb's version contains in-frame clones alone and is incomplete. The V and J calls and the clone size are those of that table, but D and trimming were determined from the DNA. Counted here are 300,000 to 400,000 clones, 88% occurring once; the ten biggest clones make up just under 7.5%. The germline V gene encodes CDR1 SGHNT and CDR2 YYREEE (reference sequence). There are 15 residues in the CDR3. The V gene lost 6 bases and the J gene lost 8 bases, with 23 bases spanning the gap. This clone was seen more than once but under ten times. Enrolment of Seattle patients took place during active infection, and they were followed longitudinally.

The sequenced material came from peripheral blood. V gene TRBV5-4 combines with J gene TRBJ1-2, with D possibly being TRBD1 (6 bases). The source of this sequence is a woman in her seventies with COVID-19, enrolled during active disease. The CDR3 region is CASTDSTGKRLGYTF. The CDR3, as DNA: TGTGCCAGCACGGATTCTACAGGGAAGCGGTTAGGCTACACCTTC.